The T cell receptor beta chain under discussion was sequenced for a study of blood T cell repertoires in COVID-19. The V end was cut by 4 bases, the J end by 5 bases, with 10 bases between. The CDR3 sequence is 13 residues long. Sequenced by immunoSEQ multiplex PCR; TCRdb stores in-frame clones only, minus some. This table has 65,000 to 70,000 clones, about 86% appearing once. The source material was peripheral blood. The chain carries TRBV12-3 or TRBV12-4 and TRBJ2-3; tentatively, D is TRBD1 (6 bases). The source of this sequence is a man aged 50-59 years with acute or convalescent COVID-19. This CDR3 reads CASSYTGIDTQYF. As DNA, the CDR3 is TGTGCCAGCAGTTATACAGGGATAGATACGCAGTATTTT.